This is a list of T cell receptor beta chains from one sample in a study of Ad26.COV2.S vaccination and SARS-CoV-2 variants. Here immunoSEQ multiplex PCR was the method, and the copy in TCRdb shows in-frame clones only, minus some. This sample has roughly 380,000 clones, with around 86% found just once. The source was peripheral blood, collected in a trial of Ad26.COV2.S vaccine versus placebo. These receptors came from a person between 18 and 65 years old who received the Ad26.COV2.S COVID-19 vaccine or a placebo. The CDR3 runs from the conserved cysteine through the conserved F or W. A D gene is named only where the DNA matches it firmly. A clone size is listed for some rows: how often the clone was seen (once, few, many), or a class if it is expanded.

NA,TRBJ1-1,NA,TRBV4-1,CASSQVREGEAFF,TGCGCCAGCAGCCAAGTCCGGGAAGGCGAAGCTTTCTTT
NA,TRBJ2-3,NA,TRBV3-1/TRBV3-2,CASSHIQGDTQYF,TGTGCCAGCAGCCATATACAGGGAGATACGCAGTATTTT
once,TRBJ2-5,NA,TRBV28,CASHTSQGGETQYF,TGTGCCAGCCACACATCCCAGGGGGGAGAGACCCAGTACTTC
NA,TRBJ2-3,TRBD2,TRBV7-3,CASSPSSGGAGDTQYF,TGTGCCAGCAGCCCCTCTAGCGGGGGGGCTGGGGATACGCAGTATTTT
NA,TRBJ1-2,NA,TRBV12-3/TRBV12-4,CASSPSHGYGYTF,TGTGCCAGCAGCCCCTCGCATGGCTATGGCTACACCTTC
NA,TRBJ2-4,TRBD2,TRBV4-1,CASSRGLAGGLAKNIQYF,TGCGCCAGCAGCCGCGGACTAGCGGGGGGGTTAGCCAAAAACATTCAGTACTTC
few,TRBJ1-2,TRBD1,TRBV7-9,CASSLGPGQGYYGYTF,TGTGCCAGCAGCTTAGGTCCGGGACAGGGGTACTATGGCTACACCTTC
NA,TRBJ2-3,NA,TRBV6-5,CASTLTDTQYF,TGTGCCAGCACCTTGACGGATACGCAGTATTTT
NA,TRBJ1-1,NA,TRBV18,CASSRLGVTEAFF,TGTGCCAGCTCGCGTTTGGGTGTAACTGAAGCTTTCTTT
NA,TRBJ1-4,TRBD1,TRBV28,CASRRQGADEKLFF,TGTGCCAGCAGACGACAGGGGGCCGATGAAAAACTGTTTTTT
NA,TRBJ2-2,NA,TRBV6-5,CASSYLAADELFF,TGTGCCAGCAGTTACCTGGCGGCAGACGAGCTGTTTTTT
NA,TRBJ2-1,TRBD2,TRBV4-3,CASSYGQRGINEQFF,TGCGCCAGCAGCTACGGTCAGCGGGGGATAAATGAGCAGTTCTTC
NA,TRBJ1-2,NA,TRBV5-1,CASSLEGAGRGYTF,TGCGCCAGCAGCTTGGAAGGGGCAGGGCGAGGCTACACCTTC
NA,TRBJ1-1,NA,TRBV2,CASMPGDITEAFF,TGTGCCAGCATGCCAGGGGATATCACTGAAGCTTTCTTT
NA,TRBJ1-6,NA,TRBV7-2,CASSLAGTDSPLHF,TGTGCCAGCAGCTTAGCAGGGACGGATTCACCCCTCCACTTT
NA,TRBJ2-3,NA,TRBV19,CASSPRSITDTQYF,TGTGCCAGTAGTCCTAGGTCTATCACAGATACGCAGTATTTT
NA,TRBJ1-2,NA,TRBV29-1,CSVRGSGYGYTF,TGCAGCGTCAGGGGTTCGGGCTATGGCTACACCTTC
NA,TRBJ2-4,NA,TRBV2,CASRVGGPIGWGGPVAKNIQYF,TGTGCCAGCAGAGTAGGGGGCCCCATTGGTTGGGGGGGCCCCGTAGCCAAAAACATTCAGTACTTC
NA,TRBJ2-1,TRBD1,TRBV6-6,CASSTTTGVAYNEQFF,TGTGCCAGCAGTACGACGACAGGGGTCGCCTACAATGAGCAGTTCTTC
NA,TRBJ2-5,TRBD1,TRBV7-9,CASSRDRGREETQYF,TGTGCCAGCAGTAGGGACAGGGGGCGCGAGGAGACCCAGTACTTC
NA,TRBJ2-2,TRBD2,TRBV5-5,CASSWEGTSSGELFF,TGTGCCAGCAGCTGGGAGGGGACTAGCTCCGGGGAGCTGTTTTTT
NA,TRBJ1-4,NA,TRBV27,CASSLSFDSPNEKLFF,TGTGCCAGCAGTTTATCCTTCGACAGCCCTAATGAAAAACTGTTTTTT
once,TRBJ2-7,NA,TRBV29-1,CSVGQTGGYEQYF,TGCAGCGTTGGCCAAACCGGGGGTTACGAGCAGTACTTC
NA,TRBJ2-7,TRBD1,TRBV27,CASNPQGAVDEQYF,TGTGCCAGCAACCCACAGGGGGCCGTAGACGAGCAGTACTTC
NA,TRBJ2-5,TRBD2,TRBV3-1/TRBV3-2,CASSHNTSGVVLGTQYF,TGTGCCAGCAGCCACAATACTAGCGGTGTCGTTCTTGGGACCCAGTACTTC
few,TRBJ2-1,NA,TRBV24-1,CATSSLNEQFF,TGTGCCACCAGTAGTTTAAATGAGCAGTTCTTC
NA,TRBJ1-5,NA,TRBV5-6,CASSHRGNDQPQHF,TGTGCCAGCAGCCATAGGGGTAACGATCAGCCCCAGCATTTT
NA,TRBJ1-2,NA,TRBV4-1,CASSQVSGVGGKDGYTF,TGCGCCAGCAGCCAAGTATCCGGGGTAGGAGGGAAAGATGGCTACACCTTC
NA,TRBJ2-1,TRBD1,TRBV5-1,CASSRGTGTYNEQFF,TGCGCCAGCAGCCGGGGGACAGGGACCTACAATGAGCAGTTCTTC
NA,TRBJ2-2,TRBD1,TRBV4-2,CARRTGGGPGELFF,TGTGCCAGACGGACAGGGGGCGGTCCCGGGGAGCTGTTTTTT
NA,TRBJ1-1,NA,TRBV5-6,CASSPFGRLEDTEAFF,TGTGCCAGCAGCCCTTTCGGTAGGTTAGAGGACACTGAAGCTTTCTTT
NA,TRBJ1-2,NA,TRBV4-2,CASSQELAVANYGYTF,TGTGCCAGCAGCCAAGAGTTGGCAGTAGCTAACTATGGCTACACCTTC
once,TRBJ1-1,TRBD1,TRBV7-8,CASSPGQGLATEAFF,TGTGCCAGCAGCCCGGGACAGGGATTGGCCACTGAAGCTTTCTTT
NA,TRBJ1-2,NA,TRBV27,CASSSGAPYGYTF,TGTGCCAGCAGTTCTGGGGCTCCCTATGGCTACACCTTC
NA,TRBJ1-3,NA,TRBV4-1,CASSQDRGSPGNTIYF,TGCGCCAGCAGCCAAGATCGAGGCAGTCCAGGAAACACCATATATTTT
NA,TRBJ2-3,NA,TRBV27,CASSLRFQQGGGRTDTQYF,TGTGCCAGCAGTTTAAGATTCCAACAGGGGGGGGGCCGTACAGATACGCAGTATTTT
NA,TRBJ2-7,TRBD1,TRBV6-6,CASRWTGGTYEQYF,TGTGCCAGCAGATGGACAGGGGGGACCTACGAGCAGTACTTC
once,TRBJ2-7,NA,TRBV3-1/TRBV3-2,CASSQVGEQYF,TGTGCCAGCAGCCAAGTGGGCGAGCAGTACTTC
NA,TRBJ2-5,TRBD2,TRBV28,CASVPSGGRETQYF,TGTGCCAGCGTGCCTAGCGGGGGCCGGGAGACCCAGTACTTC
NA,TRBJ2-3,NA,TRBV7-2,CASSPGTSTDTQYF,TGTGCCAGCAGCCCGGGGACTAGCACAGATACGCAGTATTTT
NA,TRBJ1-4,TRBD1,TRBV5-8,CASSLEGRGSEKLFF,TGTGCCAGCAGCTTGGAGGGCAGGGGGAGTGAAAAACTGTTTTTT
NA,TRBJ1-5,TRBD1,TRBV28,CASIGSGQGDQPQHF,TGTGCCAGCATCGGGTCCGGGCAGGGGGATCAGCCCCAGCATTTT
NA,TRBJ2-2,NA,TRBV9,CASSGNGVGELFF,TGTGCCAGCAGCGGCAACGGGGTTGGGGAGCTGTTTTTT
NA,TRBJ1-1,TRBD1,TRBV5-6,CASSLPNYGTGATEAFF,TGTGCCAGCAGCTTACCGAACTACGGGACAGGGGCCACTGAAGCTTTCTTT
NA,TRBJ1-2,TRBD1,TRBV3-1/TRBV3-2,CASSSRDRDYTF,TGTGCCAGCAGCAGCCGGGACAGAGACTACACCTTC
NA,TRBJ2-7,TRBD1,TRBV29-1,CSVGQDRATVEQYF,TGCAGCGTTGGACAGGACAGGGCAACGGTGGAGCAGTACTTC
NA,TRBJ2-1,TRBD2,TRBV4-2,CASSQDGVAGGQNEQFF,TGTGCCAGCAGCCAAGATGGGGTAGCGGGGGGGCAGAATGAGCAGTTCTTC
few,TRBJ1-2,NA,TRBV7-9,CASSPEEQVHRETGYTF,TGTGCCAGCAGCCCAGAAGAACAAGTGCACAGGGAAACAGGCTACACCTTC
NA,TRBJ2-1,NA,TRBV3-1/TRBV3-2,CASSQGGAGPYNEQFF,TGTGCCAGCAGCCAAGGCGGGGCCGGTCCCTACAATGAGCAGTTCTTC
NA,TRBJ1-6,NA,TRBV12-5,CASGLGSARYGISPLHF,TGTGCTAGTGGTTTGGGGTCTGCCAGATATGGGATTTCACCCCTCCACTTT
NA,TRBJ1-2,NA,TRBV9,CASQGQPNYGYTF,TGTGCCAGCCAAGGACAGCCTAACTATGGCTACACCTTC
NA,TRBJ1-6,NA,TRBV4-3,CASSQAFGANSPLHF,TGCGCCAGCAGCCAAGCCTTCGGAGCTAATTCACCCCTCCACTTT
NA,TRBJ2-7,NA,TRBV3-1/TRBV3-2,CASSQVGGNYEQYF,TGTGCCAGCAGCCAAGTTGGCGGAAACTACGAGCAGTACTTC
few,TRBJ1-1,NA,TRBV7-3,CASSLGGPDTEAFF,TGTGCCAGCAGCTTAGGGGGTCCGGACACTGAAGCTTTCTTT
NA,TRBJ2-1,TRBD1,TRBV7-9,CASSSGTATYNEQFF,TGTGCCAGCAGCTCCGGGACAGCAACCTACAATGAGCAGTTCTTC
NA,TRBJ1-1,NA,TRBV4-3,CASSQDLAANTEAFF,TGCGCCAGCAGCCAAGATCTGGCCGCGAACACTGAAGCTTTCTTT
NA,TRBJ1-5,NA,TRBV9,CASSVDGLSNQPQHF,TGTGCCAGCAGCGTAGACGGCCTTAGCAATCAGCCCCAGCATTTT
NA,TRBJ1-1,TRBD1,TRBV18,CASSTGQGGAEAFF,TGTGCCAGCTCCACGGGACAGGGAGGCGCTGAAGCTTTCTTT